This T cell receptor beta chain was observed in a study of cytomegalovirus exposure and HLA in healthy donors (dated by TCRdb to the late 2010s). Study-level background: According to an earlier analysis of several hundred of the donors, some 180 million T cells yielded 117 million unique TCR beta sequences and roughly 280 Gb of sequence data. Roughly 300 gigabases of sequencing data and roughly 81 million unique TCR sequences made up an early release that covered over 550 HLA-typed donors. Of the roughly 420 genotyped donors, more than 75% were placed in the genetic ancestry cluster associated with self-reported Caucasian donors. The aim of the study was to test whether cataloging public T cell receptors could identify signatures of past pathogen exposure. The study used immunosequencing to profile the T cell repertoires of some 600 subjects and linked those repertoires to cytomegalovirus serostatus. A separate validation cohort of approximately 130 different subjects was used in addition to the approximately 670-subject first cohort. To predict cytomegalovirus infection status, the study brought together high-throughput TCR immunosequencing, statistical association of individual TCRs with disease status, and machine learning. In a later analysis, previously published TCR beta repertoires from roughly 710 donors were re-analyzed and high-resolution HLA genotyping was added so that TCR occurrence patterns could be studied. The later analysis used no new phenotypic data to find candidate immune exposures, relying instead on TCR beta sequences and their occurrence across donors. An earlier analysis of around 580 of the donors used high-throughput TCR beta sequencing to judge whether each TCR beta V gene segment behaved as functional or pseudogenic. Donor age, sex, ethnicity and CMV serostatus were compiled alongside the repertoire data. Genome-wide SNP genotypes for about 65% of the roughly 670 donors were used in a later genetic analysis, which treated that subset as a discovery cohort. Every repertoire in the discovery cohort had been generated on one and the same sequencing platform. Class I and class II HLA loci were covered by the typing at four-digit resolution. Typing coverage varied by locus: roughly 629-640 donors for A, B, C, DRB1 and DQB1; approximately 520 for DQA1; more than 600 for DPA1; fewer than 480 for DPB1. Roughly 5 DR-DQ haplotypes were handled as single units for association and clustering because linkage in the cohort was strong. Among over 350 genotyped donors of the cohort, an average of roughly 240,000 unique TCR beta nucleotide sequences were sequenced per donor, roughly 20% of them non-productive.

Results and caveats for the whole study, not just this receptor: A further reported finding was that TCR beta sequences accurately predicted the HLA-A and HLA-B alleles for most subjects in the first cohort. In vitro tests confirmed that a few of the cytomegalovirus-associated TCR beta chains recognize cytomegalovirus antigens. A cluster of highly shared sequence variants was judged likely to be a technical artifact of the sequencing pipeline. Some IMGT-functional V segments, including TRBV6-2 and TRBV6-3, could not be told apart with the 87-base-pair reads, so those segments were excluded. The study gave a list of 150 to 200 TCR beta chains associated with cytomegalovirus. In this cohort, only TCR beta chains were sequenced, and detectable features were limited by the absence of alpha or paired-chain data. Most TCR sequences were observed very rarely across donors, whereas some public TCRs were present in many individuals. Because counts were too low, seventeen rarely observed V segments, including chromosome 9 orphons, were excluded from the earlier analysis of about 500 of the donors. According to a later analysis, parvovirus B19, influenza, CMV and Epstein-Barr virus appeared linked to several top co-occurrence clusters. According to a later analysis, TCR association rates differed among HLA loci, with DRB1 alleles showing the most associated TCRs and HLA-C alleles showing the fewest. Presence/absence analyses assumed roughly uniform sequencing depth across donors, an assumption that may not hold. A later genetic analysis associated a missense DCLRE1C variant with V-gene and J-gene trimming of TCR beta chains, and an independent cohort replicated the association. A later genetic analysis reported fewer N-insertions in productive TCRs among donors in an Asian-associated ancestry cluster than the roughly 720-donor mean. An earlier analysis of around 600 of the donors showed that most TCR beta V segments appeared in productive rearrangements either about 87% or about 30% of the time, which broadly matched IMGT annotations. According to the authors, the approach could potentially be generalized to other disease states and immunological phenotypes. For the cohort, immune exposure information was limited to CMV serostatus. Correlated functional status among segregating V segments might be attributable to linkage disequilibrium, but an unknown experimental factor could not be ruled out. Because some donors lacked HLA typing at each locus, the association tests relied only on the typed subset. Most CMV-associated TCR beta chains appeared to be HLA-restricted in a later analysis, and the HLA associations seemed to be driven largely by CMV exposure. A later analysis associated 16,951 TCR beta sequences with specific HLA alleles at a false discovery rate of 0.05. Strong co-occurrence of HLA alleles, especially DR and DQ, made assigning TCR associations to individual alleles difficult. Compared with equally common non-associated chains, HLA-associated TCR beta chains in a later analysis were more clonally expanded and had lower generation probabilities. Cytomegalovirus status was reported to be diagnosed by the classifier with high specificity and sensitivity in both the original and validation cohorts.

CDR1 and CDR2, per the germline V gene, are SGHVS and FQNEAQ. Relative to germline, V is missing 5 bases and J is missing 4 bases, with 5 bases of the junction outside any gene match. The cysteine opens and the phenylalanine closes a CDR3 of 15 amino acids. Just the 45-base CDR3 DNA is kept, in frame starting at base 1. Libraries were made using the immunoSEQ multiplex PCR assay. The multiplex PCR relied on a mix of 60 forward primers for TCR Vbeta segments and 13 reverse primers for TCR Jbeta segments. Amplification of the CDR3 region of rearranged TCR beta genes was performed with a multiplex PCR assay on genomic DNA. On the Illumina HiSeq System, the amplified TCR beta libraries were sequenced as 87-base-pair reads. Per the authors' processing: A later analysis counted about 80 million unique TCR beta chains across the 700 or so repertoires, and some 11 million of these chains were shared by at least two donors. Raw reads were error-corrected and collapsed into unique sequences by a nearest-neighbor algorithm in which closely related sequences were merged to remove PCR and sequencing errors. CDR3 sequences were aligned to IMGT reference sequences to assign V, D and J gene segments. For a sequence to be retained, at least a six-nucleotide match to both a V gene segment and a J gene segment was required. Rearrangements were called productive when the CDR3 lacked stop codons and stayed in frame with V and J; all others were non-productive. CDR3 was defined by IMGT convention, running from the second conserved V-encoded cysteine to the conserved J-encoded phenylalanine. In an earlier analysis of approximately 500 of the donors, sequences lacking an unambiguous match to a single V gene segment were excluded. In an earlier analysis of approximately 550 of the donors, V segments were called functional above 56.7% productive rearrangements and were called segregating when the between-donor standard deviation exceeded 5%. A statistical classification framework was built to diagnose cytomegalovirus status from the catalog of TCR beta chain sequences. In a later analysis, V and J genes were assigned by comparing TCR nucleotide sequences against IMGT/GENE-DB human TR gene sequences. Using the TCRdist pipeline, a later analysis assigned CDR3 sequences along with most-parsimonious VDJ recombination scenarios. In a later analysis, each TCR beta chain was defined by its CDR3 amino acid sequence together with its V-gene family, and reads without a unique V-gene family were excluded. To address suspected cross-contamination and a sequencing artifact, a later analysis removed several hundred highly shared, low-generation-probability nucleotide sequences. In a later analysis, a clonal expansion index for each public chain was calculated from normalized within-repertoire ranks of inferred template counts. In a later analysis, generation probabilities were computed with a VDJ recombination model fitted to out-of-frame rearrangements, and the resulting probabilities were checked against IGoR. Hypergeometric tests were used in a later analysis to score TCR-TCR, TCR-HLA and TCR-CMV co-occurrence, with a repertoire-size bias correction applied to the TCR pairs. To estimate false discovery rates, a later analysis permuted the HLA or CMV assignments 20 times. In a later analysis, co-occurring TCRs were grouped using DBSCAN, and TCRdist sequence similarity was added for clustering within HLA-allele-positive subsets. Repertoires with fewer than 30,000 or more than 120,000 public chains were left out of co-occurrence clustering, as were about five repertoires with anomalous nucleotide sharing. TCRdb carries this immuneACCESS record with in-frame sequences only. Its versions omit some clonotypes, under half of them owing to an unresolved V gene in the studies checked, with the rest unexplained. The DNA gave D and trimming, while V, J and clone size come from that table. Counted in this sample were 150,000 or so clones; around 68% of them appeared once. The ten largest make up approximately 2.3% of the sample.

The cohort consisted of hundreds of healthy bone marrow donors. Cohort members were all nominally healthy when sampled, although unrecorded immune exposures were likely present. The donor tested CMV seronegative and was one of the 352 seronegative cohort members. A peripheral blood sample was provided by each donor, and peripheral blood mononuclear cells were used for TCR beta sequencing. Genomic DNA extraction from the blood cell samples was performed with the Qiagen DNeasy Blood Extraction Kit. Concerning this clone itself: Its antigen is not yet known. Qualities for individual bases were not recorded, and no much larger clone is one base off.

This sequence was found in a young man in good health and CMV-seronegative. Input material: PBMCs. Recombination connected TRBV7-8 to TRBJ2-6, with 7 bases in between that match TRBD1. The base sequence is TGTGCCAGCAGCCCGGACAGGTGGGGGGCCAACGTCCTGACTTTC. This translates into CASSPDRWGANVLTF.